In its sample, the clone carrying this T cell receptor beta chain was seen a few times. Its cognate antigen is unknown. All the people who gave samples were healthy bone marrow donors. The sample originates from a study of cytomegalovirus exposure and HLA in healthy donors. About the research overall: Genetic ancestry analysis placed around four fifths of the 398 donors that were genotyped in the Caucasian-associated cluster.

The PCR made use of 60 Vbeta and 13 Jbeta primers. The assay was immunoSEQ multiplex PCR, and TCRdb's table has in-frame clones only and misses some. This table has some 150,000 clones, 60% to 80% appearing once. The V gene lost 8 bases and the J gene lost 9 bases, with 13 bases spanning the gap. Germline V lookup: CDR1 LNHDA, CDR2 SQIVND (reference sequence). The CDR3 runs to 12 residues. Whole-study findings and limits: Investigators reported 150 to 200 TCR beta chains as tied to cytomegalovirus. In a later analysis, specific HLA alleles were associated with about 18,000 TCR beta sequences at a 0.05 false discovery rate.

The sample taken for sequencing was PBMCs. The sequence was collected from a man aged 40-49 years in good health and CMV-seronegative. This chain links TRBV19 with TRBJ2-2; tentative D call: TRBD1 (7 bases). Here the CDR3 DNA reads TGTGCCAGTTGCCCAGGGGGGAGGGAGCTGTTTTTT. The encoded protein is CASCPGGRELFF.